This entry is about one T cell receptor beta chain. Which antigen it targets is not known. Base qualities are not recorded, but no much larger clone differs from it by a single base. The data are from a study of blood T cell repertoires in COVID-19 (dated by TCRdb to 2018 to 2020). About the study as a whole: Samples from collaborators originated in the United States, Italy and Spain and spanned both the acute and convalescent phases of COVID-19. The prospective study material was composed of cDNA or gDNA derived from T cells, B-cell-depleted T cells, or PBMCs. Deeply sampled blood TCRbeta repertoires from subjects exposed to, actively infected with, or recovered from COVID-19 were included in the dataset. The repertoires were made available in a free public database intended to serve as a resource for research on the immune response to SARS-CoV-2. The samples were drawn from the first 160 participants of the ongoing ImmuneRACE study and from under 1,500 subjects provided by 6 global collaborators. Nearly every sample came with metadata listing a de-identified subject ID, COVID-19 status, age in years and sex. HLA class I and class II types, where available, came from metadata supplied by the sample provider rather than from assay-based typing. What the research found in general, with its limitations: The amount of clinical and demographic metadata varied by source and participant and was provided uncurated.

TCRbeta CDR3 regions were amplified from genomic DNA using the immunoSEQ Assay, a bias-controlled multiplex PCR. For the original study's pipeline: Nucleated cell counts per sample were estimated from amplification of reference gene primers within the assay. Sequence reads were collapsed and filtered to measure the absolute abundance of every unique TCRbeta CDR3 rearrangement. For each sample, productive Simpson clonality was calculated as the square root of Simpson's diversity index across productive rearrangements. This immuneACCESS table, as held by TCRdb, lists in-frame sequences with V and J called but not all clones. Of the missing ones, under half trace to an unresolved V gene in checked studies; the others have no known cause. Clonal size and the V and J genes are those of that table, whereas D and trimming came from the DNA. Counted in this sample were about 130,000 clones; over 75% of them appeared once. Of the sample, just over 6.5% is held by the ten largest clones.

Collaborating institutions collected whole blood in K2EDTA tubes following their own protocols. For TCRbeta analysis, collaborator samples were shipped as frozen whole blood, as isolated PBMCs, or as DNA extracted from either sample type. The CDR3 has 15 amino acids, counting the end cysteine and phenylalanine. CDR3 DNA only is kept here, 45 bases in frame from base 1. CDR1 and CDR2, per the germline V gene, are SGHRS and YFSETQ. The V end loses 4 bases and the J end loses 5 bases, and a stretch of 15 bases separates them. The rearrangement joined TRBV5-1 to TRBJ1-4, with no confidently assigned D gene. Source material: peripheral blood. The TCR sequence derives from a man older than 75 with active or convalescent COVID-19. The CDR3 amino acid sequence is: CASSLSHGENEKLFF. In nucleotide form, the sequence is TGCGCCAGCAGCCTTAGCCACGGGGAGAATGAAAAACTGTTTTTT.